This paragraph reports one T cell receptor (beta chain). What it recognizes is unknown. The CDR3 spans 15 residues. Per germline, CDR1 MNHEY and CDR2 SVGAGI. These data originate in a study of T cells expressing NK-cell markers. Study summary: Serological testing identified most of the eight sequenced donors as HCMV-seropositive and one as seronegative.

Study results and caveats: In a handful of donors, dominant clonotypes made up 28.3-60.1% of CD3+CD56-NKG2C+ cells.

TCRdb reanalyzed the 5' RACE reads and collapses them to one entry per CDR3 protein, without DNA. The sample yields tens of thousands of distinct CDR3 sequences, of which the top ten take up about 60%. This clonotype was sampled from a woman between 18 and 69 years old in good health. This chain uses TRBV6-5 with TRBJ1-1; with no DNA, the TCRdb D assignment of TRBD1 cannot be verified. Sample: blood T cells: a sorted CD56 or NKG2C T cell subset, CD4+ or CD8+ T cells, or bulk PBMC T cells (not recorded which). CDR3 sequence reads: CASSYTPGGLTEAFF.